This T cell receptor (beta chain) was documented in a study of CD8+ T cells in alopecia areata. Study information: Twice daily, treated patients received 5 to 10 mg of oral tofacitinib. Tofacitinib dosing lasted 6 to 18 months, which was then followed by 6 months off drug. The study's findings and limits: Scalp and blood samples kept many expanded lesional clones throughout tofacitinib. Expanded CD8+ clones among the top 100, as well as scalp clonality, were significantly decreased by tofacitinib.

Reverse transcription of extracted RNA yielded cDNA, which provided the sequencing template. Repertoires were generated with immunoSEQ multiplex PCR, while TCRdb's copy carries only in-frame clones and drops some. Of approximately 120,000 clones listed, under 65% are singletons. As to this clone: Antigen: not known.

Treatment denoted: oral pan-JAK inhibitor, 5-10 mg twice daily. Sequenced material: CD4+ T cells sorted from blood, taken at week 4, from a patient treated with tofacitinib. The sequence derives from a human donor with alopecia areata.

Here the CDR3 reads CAWNRLHEQYF. CDR3 DNA: TGTGCCTGGAATCGGCTCCACGAGCAGTACTTC. The chain carries TRBV30 and TRBJ2-7, with unresolved D. This CDR3 has 11 amino acids. Germline V gives CDR1 GTSNPN, CDR2 SVGIG (reference sequence). Trimming cost V 4 bases and J 5 bases, with 9 bases left between them.